Below, 19 T cell receptor beta chains from the same sample are listed, as sequenced in a study of monozygotic twins with inflammatory bowel disease. TCRdb reanalyzed the 5' RACE reads, giving one entry per CDR3 protein sequence and no DNA. Across over 120,000 distinct CDR3 sequences, the top ten clones capture approximately 1.2% of the sample. Sequenced input: blood. The receptor set was obtained from a human donor with ulcerative colitis or Crohn's disease, or a healthy co-twin of an affected twin (not recorded which).

The V and J genes are TRBV4-2 and TRBJ2-4; TCRdb returns TRBD1, unconfirmable since there is no DNA. The CDR3 extends over 17 amino acids. Germline-derived CDR1 and CDR2 are LGHNA and YNFKEQ. Here the CDR3 reads CASSQTGGRGAKNIQYF.

The rearrangement uses TRBV2 and TRBJ1-4. Per germline, CDR1 SNHLY and CDR2 FYNNEI. This CDR3 spans 13 amino acids. Here the CDR3 reads CASVKRTIEKLFF.

The V gene is TRBV18, the J gene TRBJ2-7; TCRdb's assignment of TRBD1 cannot be checked, as there is no DNA. CDR1 is KGHSH, CDR2 LQKENI, per germline. The CDR3 covers 17 residues. CDR3 residues: CASSPRAPDRTSYEQYF.

This chain joins TRBV5-1 and TRBJ2-4. CDR3 length: 14 amino acids. Germline CDR1 is SGHRS and CDR2 is YFSETQ. The CDR3 is CASSQDARGNIQYF. The entire variable domain, with the rest obtained from reference TRBV5-1 and TRBJ2-4, is as follows: KAGVTQTPRYLIKTRGQQVTLSCSPISGHRSVSWYQQTPGQGLQFLFEYFSETQRNKGNFPGRFSGRQFSNSRSEMNVSTLELGDSALYLCASSQDARGNIQYFGAGTRLSVL.

This chain links TRBV10-1 with TRBJ1-1. CDR3 size: 13 residues. CDR1 is WNHNN, CDR2 SYGVQD, per germline (reference sequence). The CDR3 reads CASRDRMNTEAFF.

V and J are TRBV11-2 and TRBJ2-2; TCRdb reports TRBD1, a call that lacks DNA to check it against. Germline V gene lookup returns CDR1 SGHAT and CDR2 FQNNGV. The CDR3 is made up of 14 amino acids. This CDR3 reads CARSLGGGIGELFF.

The chain is built from TRBV9 and TRBJ1-4; TCRdb proposes TRBD1, but this gene call is untestable without DNA. The CDR3 sequence is 14 residues long. Germline CDR1 SGDLS, CDR2 YYNGEE. The chain's CDR3 is CASSEQGLSEKLFF. Full variable domain (missing parts from reference TRBV9 and TRBJ1-4): DSGVTQTPKHLITATGQRVTLRCSPRSGDLSVYWYQQSLDQGLQFLIQYYNGEERAKGNILERFSAQQFPDLHSELNLSSLELGDSALYFCASSEQGLSEKLFFGSGTQLSVL.

The CDR3 protein is CASSFPGRAADIQYF. J is TRBJ2-4 and V is TRBV5-4; as DNA is missing, the TRBD2 call by TCRdb cannot be tested. CDR1 is SGHNT and CDR2 is YYREEE in the germline V gene (reference sequence). The CDR3 length is 15 residues.

The CDR3 is CATSDWGQGEVDEQFF. This sequence joins TRBV24-1 and TRBJ2-1; the TCRdb call, TRBD1, lacks DNA for checking. The CDR3 is 16 amino acids. In germline, CDR1 is KGHDR, CDR2 SFDVKD.

V gene TRBV7-8 combines with J gene TRBJ2-7; TCRdb calls TRBD2, which cannot be checked without DNA. The CDR3 is made up of 15 amino acids. Germline CDR1 SGHVS, CDR2 FQNEAQ. The CDR3 spells CASSLLAGGSYEQYF.

CDR3 loop: CASSLDGWREQFF. The chain employs TRBV5-1 and TRBJ2-1; there is no DNA to check the TCRdb D call of TRBD2. The CDR3 covers 13 residues. CDR1 and CDR2 (germline): SGHRS, YFSETQ. The full variable domain, rest sourced from reference TRBV5-1 and TRBJ2-1, is KAGVTQTPRYLIKTRGQQVTLSCSPISGHRSVSWYQQTPGQGLQFLFEYFSETQRNKGNFPGRFSGRQFSNSRSEMNVSTLELGDSALYLCASSLDGWREQFFGPGTRLTVL.

The chain uses TRBV11-2 and TRBJ1-3. The CDR3 is 14 residues long. Germline CDR1 SGHAT, CDR2 FQNNGV. This CDR3 is CASSLTGSGNTIYF.

The chain carries TRBV27 and TRBJ2-7; TCRdb proposes TRBD1, but this gene call is untestable without DNA. The germline V gene has CDR1 MNHEY and CDR2 SMNVEV (reference sequence). The CDR3 has 17 amino acids. The chain's CDR3 is CASSLRNRDRGTYEQYF.

This CDR3 reads CASSQERNQPQHF. This rearrangement joins TRBV4-2 to TRBJ1-5. The CDR3 length is 13 residues. The V gene's germline CDR1 is LGHNA and CDR2 YNFKEQ.

The V and J genes are TRBV5-4 and TRBJ2-1. The CDR3 runs 15 residues. Germline CDR1 SGHNT, CDR2 YYREEE (reference sequence). The CDR3 region is CASSLVSKRDNEQFF.

CDR3 amino acids: CASSYFLDRGNNYEQYF. V usage is TRBV6-5 and J usage is TRBJ2-7; TCRdb designates TRBD1, a call that cannot be tested without DNA. The CDR3 totals 17 residues. CDR1 is MNHEY, CDR2 SVGAGI, per germline.

The chain couples TRBV3-1 to TRBJ1-2. Germline V lookup: CDR1 LGHDT, CDR2 YNNKEL (reference sequence). The CDR3 is 13 amino acids. Here the CDR3 reads CASSPRPTGGYTF.

V gene TRBV24-1 combines with J gene TRBJ2-1. CDR1 and CDR2 (germline): KGHDR, SFDVKD. The CDR3 spans 14 residues. CDR3 sequence: CATSDLAPSNEQFF.

The chain recombines TRBV20-1 with TRBJ1-4; as DNA is missing, the TRBD1 call by TCRdb cannot be tested. The length of the CDR3 is 14 residues. The germline CDR1 and CDR2 sequences are DFQATT and SNEGSKA (reference sequence). Here the CDR3 reads CSVITGTDHEKLFF.